This TCR beta chain was captured in a study of shared T cell receptors in the human thymus. TCRdb keeps only in-frame clones here, not all; method: immunoSEQ multiplex PCR. The repertoire holds around 340,000 clones, with 95% as singletons. This clonotype originated in a human donor. Material: thymocytes.

The CDR3 region has the DNA TGTGCCAGCAGCTTAGCGGGCCGGGTAGAAGCTTTCTTT. Protein: CASSLAGRVEAFF. The chain links TRBV7-9 to TRBJ1-1; D is ambiguous. Looked up from germline, CDR1 is SEHNR and CDR2 is FQNEAQ (reference sequence). V lost 0 bases and J 8 bases, leaving 10 bases between the germline ends. The CDR3 has 13 amino acids.